Below, 31 T cell receptor beta chains from the same sample are listed, as sequenced in a study of CD4 T cells in relation to SARS-CoV-2 and coronaviruses. Before the COVID-19 pandemic, during about 2011-2019, CD4+ T cells were taken from unexposed donors. The cells were cultured for approximately ten days before CD4+ T cells were isolated. Antigens of these TCRs are unknown. The assay was immunoSEQ multiplex PCR, and TCRdb's table has in-frame clones only and misses some. Among about 11,000 clones listed, 74% were seen once. The sequencing sample was made of CD4+ T cells from PBMCs, cultured in vitro. The receptor source for this set is a human donor in good health.

The chain carries TRBV5-1 and TRBJ1-3; D may be TRBD1 (5 bases). Trimming cost V 1 base and J 0 bases, with 8 bases left between them. The CDR3 length is 15 residues. Germline-derived CDR1 and CDR2 are SGHRS and YFSETQ. CDR3 sequence (DNA): TGCGCCAGCAGCTTGACAGGCACCTCTGGAAACACCATATATTTT. It is translated as CASSLTGTSGNTIYF.

The chain joins TRBV29-1 to TRBJ2-1; D unclear. V lost 8 bases and J 2 bases, leaving 10 bases between the germline ends. Germline lookup yields CDR1 SQVTM and CDR2 ANQGSEA. The CDR3 has 12 amino acids. The DNA of the CDR3 is TGCAGCCACAAGATGCCCTACAATGAGCAGTTCTTC. This translates into CSHKMPYNEQFF.

The chain joins TRBV2 to TRBJ2-5; D assignment may be TRBD1 or TRBD2 (5 bases each). The CDR3 sequence is 14 residues long. Germline V gives CDR1 SNHLY, CDR2 FYNNEI. V shed 5 bases and J shed 4 bases, with 14 bases lying between them. CDR3 DNA sequence: TGTGCCAGCAGTTCAACAGGAGGCCGAGAGACCCAGTACTTC. This codes for CASSSTGGRETQYF.

This clone was detected once. V and J are TRBV6-5 and TRBJ2-5; D not certain. The CDR3 has 13 amino acids. Trimming removed 5 bases at V and 3 bases at J, with 10 bases between. The germline CDR1 and CDR2 sequences are MNHEY and SVGAGI. The CDR3 here is CASSPGREETQYF. The CDR3 DNA sequence: TGTGCCAGCAGTCCCGGACGAGAAGAGACCCAGTACTTC.

CDR3 DNA: TGTGCCAGCAGTGAACAGGGCGTTGGTGCTTTCTTT. Protein sequence: CASSEQGVGAFF. The V and J genes are TRBV6-1 and TRBJ1-1, with D possibly matching TRBD1 (5 bases). V lost 2 bases to trimming and J lost 11 bases, with 12 bases between them. The CDR3 covers 12 residues. From germline, CDR1 is MNHNS and CDR2 SASEGT.

The rearrangement links TRBV6-1 to TRBJ1-5; a possible D gene is TRBD1 (6 bases). CDR3 length: 13 residues. Trimming cost V 4 bases and J 7 bases, with 11 bases left between them. The germline V gene has CDR1 MNHNS and CDR2 SASEGT. In DNA form, the CDR3 reads TGTGCCAGCAGTGGAGCAGGGGACCAGCCCCAGCATTTT. It codes for CASSGAGDQPQHF.

In DNA form, the CDR3 reads TGTGCCAGCAGCCTCCGGACAGGGGATTATGAGCAGTTCTTC. It encodes CASSLRTGDYEQFF. The V and J genes are TRBV7-8 and TRBJ2-1; 9 bases agree with TRBD1. Germline V gene data show CDR1 as SGHVS and CDR2 as FQNEAQ. J lost 8 bases, V lost 5 bases, and 7 bases had no gene match. The CDR3 runs 14 residues. Based on the CDR3 plus reference TRBV7-8 and TRBJ2-1, the full variable domain is GAGVSQSPRYKVAKRGQDVALRCDPISGHVSLFWYQQALGQGPEFLTYFQNEAQLDKSGLPSDRFFAERPEGSVSTLKIQRTQQEDSAVYLCASSLRTGDYEQFFGPGTRLTVL.

The chain recombines TRBV6-1 with TRBJ1-2, with D uncertain. Trimming left V 2 bases short and J 8 bases short, with 12 bases between. The V gene's germline CDR1 is MNHNS and CDR2 SASEGT. The CDR3 has 13 residues. Here the CDR3 DNA reads TGTGCCAGCAGTGAATTGGCTTACGCAGGCTACACCTTC. Residues: CASSELAYAGYTF.

The chain carries TRBV30 and TRBJ1-5, with D possibly TRBD1 on 6 matching bases. The V and J ends lost 2 bases and 0 bases respectively, with 11 bases between them. The V gene's germline CDR1 is GTSNPN and CDR2 SVGIG (reference sequence). CDR3 length: 15 amino acids. For the CDR3, the DNA is TGTGCCTGGAGTAGGACAGCTTATAGCAATCAGCCCCAGCATTTT. Its translation: CAWSRTAYSNQPQHF. The full variable domain, its missing parts supplied by reference TRBV30 and TRBJ1-5, is SQTIHQWPATLVQPVGSPLSLECTVEGTSNPNLYWYRQAAGRGLQLLFYSVGIGQISSEVPQNLSASRPQDRQFILSSKKLLLSDSGFYLCAWSRTAYSNQPQHFGDGTRLSIL.

The chain uses TRBV6-2 or TRBV6-3 and TRBJ1-1; D possibly corresponds to TRBD1 (5 bases). The V end lost 0 bases, the J end lost 11 bases, and 16 bases lay between the germline ends. The germline gives CDR1 MNHEY, CDR2 SVGEGT. CDR3 length equals 14 residues. The CDR3 loop is CASSYSMGGVSAFF. DNA for the CDR3: TGTGCCAGCAGTTACTCGATGGGGGGGGTGTCGGCTTTCTTT.

The rearrangement uses TRBV9 and TRBJ1-6, with 8 positions matching TRBD1. Germline trimming cut 3 bases from V and 6 bases from J; bases unmatched to any gene: 2. CDR1 and CDR2 from the germline V gene are SGDLS and YYNGEE. This CDR3 region has 14 residues. The CDR3 sequence is CASSADRANSPLHF. The DNA for the CDR3 is TGTGCCAGCAGCGCGGACAGGGCTAATTCACCCCTCCACTTT.

This clone was counted a few times. The CDR3 spells CASSQDSNSPSGNTIYF. In DNA form, the CDR3 reads TGTGCCAGCAGCCAAGATTCCAACTCTCCCTCTGGAAACACCATATATTTT. The chain is built from TRBV3-1 (or the pseudogene TRBV3-2) and TRBJ1-3; D not certain. CDR1 is LGHDT and CDR2 is YNNKEL in the germline V gene (reference sequence). Trimming removed 0 bases from V and 0 bases from J, with 12 bases in between. This CDR3 is 17 amino acids long.

The J gene is TRBJ2-2, the V gene TRBV6-2 or TRBV6-3; TRBD1 is a possible D gene (5 bases). V lost 4 bases, J lost 5 bases, and 11 bases lay in between. CDR3 length: 14 amino acids. Germline CDR1 MNHEY, CDR2 SVGEGT. The chain's CDR3 is CASSFGQGTGELFF. DNA of the CDR3: TGTGCCAGCAGTTTTGGTCAGGGAACCGGGGAGCTGTTTTTT.

The J gene is TRBJ1-1, the V gene TRBV12-3 or TRBV12-4; tentative D call: TRBD1 (5 bases). The CDR3 length is 13 residues. V lost 8 bases, J lost 4 bases, and 14 bases lay in between. CDR3 sequence: CASAGGARTEAFF. The DNA of the CDR3 is TGTGCCAGCGCCGGAGGGGCTCGCACTGAAGCTTTCTTT.

This clone showed up just a few times. The rearrangement joins TRBV7-8 to TRBJ2-1, with a tentative D call TRBD2 (6 bases). The CDR3 contains 15 residues. V was clipped by 5 bases and J by 0 bases, with 11 bases between them. Germline assignment: CDR1 SGHVS and CDR2 FQNEAQ. In nucleotides, the CDR3 is TGTGCCAGCAGCCGAGATAGCGGCTCCTACAATGAGCAGTTCTTC. Its translation: CASSRDSGSYNEQFF.

J is TRBJ2-3 and V is TRBV11-2; D remains ambiguous. Per germline, CDR1 SGHAT and CDR2 FQNNGV. V lost 5 bases, J lost 6 bases, and 6 bases lay in between. The CDR3 is made up of 11 amino acids. CDR3 amino acids: CASSPRDTQYF. CDR3 bases: TGTGCCAGCAGCCCGAGGGATACGCAGTATTTT.

CDR3 protein: CASSPQSGGQETQYF. CDR3 DNA sequence: TGTGCCAGCAGCCCCCAGTCGGGAGGGCAAGAGACCCAGTACTTC. The chain joins TRBV7-2 to TRBJ2-5; 8 bases line up with TRBD2. The CDR3 is 15 amino acids. Germline values: CDR1 SGHTA, CDR2 FQGNSA. The J segment lost 2 bases and the V segment lost 5 bases, leaving 7 bases of the junction unmatched.

This clone showed up just a few times. This rearrangement joins TRBV19 to TRBJ1-1, with 11 bases aligning to TRBD1. The CDR3 totals 16 residues. V lost 5 bases and J lost 4; bases outside the gene matches: 9. Germline values: CDR1 LNHDA, CDR2 SQIVND (reference sequence). CDR3 nucleotides: TGTGCCAGTAGTCCACGGACAGGGGGCGCGGGCACTGAAGCTTTCTTT. Its protein product is CASSPRTGGAGTEAFF.

The chain employs TRBV4-2 and TRBJ2-2, with 7 bases identical to TRBD1. This CDR3 has 15 amino acids. Germline CDR1 and CDR2: LGHNA and YNFKEQ. V was pared by 1 base and J by 7 bases, with 6 bases of the junction left unmatched. CDR3 in amino acids: CASSQGDRKGGELFF. The CDR3 DNA sequence: TGTGCCAGCAGCCAAGGGGACAGAAAAGGCGGGGAGCTGTTTTTT.

The V call is TRBV6-6, the J call TRBJ2-1; unclear D gene. Germline V gene data show CDR1 as MNHNY and CDR2 as SVGAGI (reference sequence). There are 11 residues in the CDR3. V lost 3 bases to trimming and J lost 10 bases, with 7 bases between them. The CDR3 sequence is CASSYRSEQFF. The DNA of the CDR3 is TGTGCCAGCAGTTATCGGAGCGAGCAGTTCTTC.

The V call is TRBV6-5, the J call TRBJ2-7, with 10 bases that match TRBD1. The CDR3 is 14 amino acids. Germline assignment: CDR1 MNHEY and CDR2 SVGAGI. Trimming at V came to 2 bases and at J to 2 bases, leaving 0 bases not matched to a gene. Here the CDR3 reads CASSYGTGAYEQYF. The CDR3 DNA is TGTGCCAGCAGTTACGGGACAGGGGCCTACGAGCAGTACTTC.

V gene TRBV9 combines with J gene TRBJ1-5; D is unclear. The CDR3 extends over 14 amino acids. The V gene lost 5 bases and the J gene lost 1 base, with 10 bases spanning the gap. The germline V gene encodes CDR1 SGDLS and CDR2 YYNGEE. The CDR3 region has the DNA TGTGCCAGCAGTACGGGTACGAGCAATCAGCCCCAGCATTTT. Translation gives CASSTGTSNQPQHF. The entire variable domain, with the rest obtained from reference TRBV9 and TRBJ1-5, is as follows: DSGVTQTPKHLITATGQRVTLRCSPRSGDLSVYWYQQSLDQGLQFLIQYYNGEERAKGNILERFSAQQFPDLHSELNLSSLELGDSALYFCASSTGTSNQPQHFGDGTRLSIL.

The V and J genes are TRBV19 and TRBJ2-1, with 7 positions matching TRBD2. The CDR3 consists of 15 residues. Per the germline V gene, CDR1 is LNHDA and CDR2 is SQIVND (reference sequence). V was clipped by 3 bases and J by 6 bases; unmatched bases: 8. CDR3 residues: CASSIGTTSRNEQFF. The CDR3 DNA reads as TGTGCCAGTAGTATTGGGACTACATCTCGCAATGAGCAGTTCTTC.

The V gene is TRBV5-1, the J gene TRBJ2-7; possible D gene TRBD2, 5 bases. V was cut by 4 bases and J by 8 bases, with 22 bases left in between. This CDR3 has 15 residues. CDR1 is SGHRS, CDR2 YFSETQ, per germline. This CDR3 reads CASSILVPGSQKQYF. Written as DNA, the CDR3 is TGCGCCAGCAGCATATTAGTCCCGGGATCTCAAAAGCAGTACTTC.

The rearrangement uses TRBV4-3 and TRBJ2-3, with 10 bases aligning to TRBD2. V gave up 4 bases and J gave up 6 bases; unmatched junction bases: 7. The CDR3 contains 15 residues. Germline V gene data show CDR1 as LGHNA and CDR2 as YSLEER. DNA of the CDR3: TGCGCCAGCAGCCTCCTAGCGGGAGACCCCGATACGCAGTATTTT. This codes for CASSLLAGDPDTQYF.

The gene calls are TRBV9 and TRBJ1-1; D gene unclear. This CDR3 has 14 amino acids. V was clipped by 0 bases and J by 1 base, with 7 bases between them. Germline values: CDR1 SGDLS, CDR2 YYNGEE. This CDR3 reads CASSVVAENTEAFF. In nucleotides, the CDR3 is TGTGCCAGCAGCGTAGTGGCCGAGAACACTGAAGCTTTCTTT.

The chain is built from TRBV7-2 and TRBJ2-2; the D call may be TRBD1 or TRBD2 (5 bases each). Germline CDR1 is SGHTA and CDR2 is FQGNSA. This CDR3 contains 12 residues. DNA of the CDR3: TGTTCTTCAGGGAGAAGGAGCGGGGAGCTGTTTTTT. It codes for CSSGRRSGELFF.

The gene calls are TRBV12-3 or TRBV12-4 and TRBJ2-7; D unresolved. The CDR3 is made up of 12 amino acids. Deletions cut 4 bases from V and 7 bases from J, with 11 bases between. The CDR3 DNA is TGTGCCAGCAGTTCACCCCATGGGGAGCAGTACTTC. It translates to CASSSPHGEQYF.

V gene TRBV9 combines with J gene TRBJ1-3; 9 nucleotides line up with TRBD1. J lost 8 bases, V lost 3 bases, and 6 bases had no gene match. In germline, CDR1 is SGDLS, CDR2 YYNGEE. The CDR3 covers 14 residues. The CDR3 nucleotides read TGTGCCAGCAGCGCGGGACAGGGAGTCGACACCATATATTTT. Translating gives CASSAGQGVDTIYF.

The CDR3 here is CASSQERQGVVKNIQYF. As DNA, the CDR3 is TGCGCCAGCAGCCAAGAGAGACAGGGGGTGGTCAAAAACATTCAGTACTTC. V and J are TRBV4-3 and TRBJ2-4; 9 nucleotides match TRBD1. Germline CDR1 and CDR2: LGHNA and YSLEER. The CDR3 runs to 17 residues. Trimming cost V 0 bases and J 3 bases; bases outside gene matches: 6.

The gene calls are TRBV19 and TRBJ1-6; 9 positions agree with TRBD1. Per germline, CDR1 LNHDA and CDR2 SQIVND (reference sequence). The CDR3 sequence is 11 residues long. Losses at the gene ends were 6 bases for V and 16 bases for J; bases not matched to a gene: 4. DNA for the CDR3: TGTGCCAGTAGGGAACAGGGGGCACTCCACTTT. This codes for CASREQGALHF.